The rows below give T cell receptor beta chains drawn from one sample of a study of siplizumab effects on memory and regulatory T cells. Sequencing was performed with immunoSEQ multiplex PCR; in TCRdb, only in-frame clones are kept and a portion is missing. The data contain over 55,000 clones, 75% to 90% of them singletons. The sample consisted of memory CD4+ T cells sorted from blood. Receptors originate from a human donor in good health. Each CDR3 is given without its conserved first and last residue.

TRBV19	13	ASMRRQGSTDTQY
TRBV6-1	15	ASSEMLTDSFPYEQY
TRBV29-1	14	SVATSGGRVQETQY
TRBV9	14	ASSVDRGGLSDTQY
TRBV27	12	ASRRLTSTDTQY
TRBV6-1	11	ASSLGWEEKLF
TRBV5-1	16	ASSFTFSTTALNTEAF
TRBV4-1	12	ASSQEGGGSPQY
TRBV6-5	13	ASSYSQGANDGYT
TRBV7-9	10	ASSLGDREAF
TRBV19	10	ATGTGKYEQY
TRBV6-1	12	ASSEGDKYEKLF
TRBV10-2	12	ASSLGGNNQPQH
TRBV5-5	12	ASSWTSGPGEQY
TRBV7-9	14	ASRKGLAGETGELF
TRBV7-9	10	ASSSGGYGYT
TRBV11-3	11	ASSLQLYTEAF
TRBV5-1	13	ASSFGQSENQPQH
TRBV5-6	13	ASSLAMIRGSPLH
TRBV2	12	ASTGTTSTDTQY
TRBV7-9	12	ASSLEVSGNEQY
TRBV11-2	12	ASSLATGAYEQF
TRBV4-1	12	ASAGTGKSPPLH
TRBV10-3	12	AISEDTLSGGYT
TRBV27	11	ASNKSPGYEQY
TRBV2	12	ASSQTSSTDTQY
TRBV10-3	11	AISEPPGERHT
TRBV29-1	12	SVASGTGRNIQY
TRBV30	9	AWTGDTEAF
TRBV30	10	AWSVWTGGQF
TRBV6-1	13	ASSEAGQILYEQY
TRBV5-6	14	ASSSYRTASRGELF
TRBV7-8	11	ASSLVENQPQH
TRBV6-1	11	ASSEVAKNIQY
TRBV14	11	ASSRLGRETQY
TRBV7-9	13	ASSPWTGRAGELF
TRBV9	13	ASSVAGGNKETQY